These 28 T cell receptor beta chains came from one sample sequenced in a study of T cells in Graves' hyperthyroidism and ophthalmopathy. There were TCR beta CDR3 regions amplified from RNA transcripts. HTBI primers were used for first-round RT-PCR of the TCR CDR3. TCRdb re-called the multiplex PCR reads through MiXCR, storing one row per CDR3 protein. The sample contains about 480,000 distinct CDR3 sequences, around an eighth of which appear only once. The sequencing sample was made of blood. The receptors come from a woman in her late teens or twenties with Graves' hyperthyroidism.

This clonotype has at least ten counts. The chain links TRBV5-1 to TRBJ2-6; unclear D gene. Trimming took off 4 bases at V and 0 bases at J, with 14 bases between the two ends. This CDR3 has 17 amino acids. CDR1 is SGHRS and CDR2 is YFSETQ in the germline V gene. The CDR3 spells CASSTLRTGSGANVLTF. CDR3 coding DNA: TGCGCCAGCAGCACACTCCGGACCGGCTCTGGGGCCAACGTCCTGACTTTC.

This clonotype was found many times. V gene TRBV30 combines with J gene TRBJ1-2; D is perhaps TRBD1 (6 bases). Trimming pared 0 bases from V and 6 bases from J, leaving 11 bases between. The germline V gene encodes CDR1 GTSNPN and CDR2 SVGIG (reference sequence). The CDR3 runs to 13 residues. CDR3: CAWSVYSGDGYTF. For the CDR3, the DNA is TGTGCCTGGAGTGTTTACTCAGGGGATGGCTACACCTTC.

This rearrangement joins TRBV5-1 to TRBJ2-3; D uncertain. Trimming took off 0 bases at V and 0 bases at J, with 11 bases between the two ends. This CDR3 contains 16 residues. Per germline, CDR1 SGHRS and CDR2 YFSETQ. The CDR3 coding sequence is TGCGCCAGCAGCTTGGTTGGCGACACTAGCACAGATACGCAGTATTTT. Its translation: CASSLVGDTSTDTQYF. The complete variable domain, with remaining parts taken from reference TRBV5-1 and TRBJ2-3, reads KAGVTQTPRYLIKTRGQQVTLSCSPISGHRSVSWYQQTPGQGLQFLFEYFSETQRNKGNFPGRFSGRQFSNSRSEMNVSTLELGDSALYLCASSLVGDTSTDTQYFGPGTRLTVL.

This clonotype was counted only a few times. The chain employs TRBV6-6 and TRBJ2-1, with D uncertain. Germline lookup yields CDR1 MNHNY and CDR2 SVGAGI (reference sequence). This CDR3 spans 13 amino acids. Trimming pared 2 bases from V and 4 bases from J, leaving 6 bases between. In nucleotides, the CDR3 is TGTGCCAGCAGTTACAGTCCTTACAATGAGCAGTTCTTC. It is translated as CASSYSPYNEQFF.

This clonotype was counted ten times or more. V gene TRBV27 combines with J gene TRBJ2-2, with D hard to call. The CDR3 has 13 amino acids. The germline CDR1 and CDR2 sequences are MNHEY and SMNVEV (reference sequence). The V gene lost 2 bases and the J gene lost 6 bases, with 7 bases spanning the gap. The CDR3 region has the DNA TGTGCCAGCAGTTTACAGCATCCCGGGGAGCTGTTTTTT. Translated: CASSLQHPGELFF.

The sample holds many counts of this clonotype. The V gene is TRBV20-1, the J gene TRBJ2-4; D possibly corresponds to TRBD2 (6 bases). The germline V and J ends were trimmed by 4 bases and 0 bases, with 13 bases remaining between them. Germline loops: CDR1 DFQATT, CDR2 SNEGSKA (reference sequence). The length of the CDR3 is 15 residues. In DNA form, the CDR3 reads TGCAGTGCTATGGACTATACTGAAGCCAAAAACATTCAGTACTTC. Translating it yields CSAMDYTEAKNIQYF.

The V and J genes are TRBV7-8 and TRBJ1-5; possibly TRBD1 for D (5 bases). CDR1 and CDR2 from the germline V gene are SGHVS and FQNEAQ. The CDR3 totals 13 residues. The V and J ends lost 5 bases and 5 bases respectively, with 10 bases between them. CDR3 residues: CASSRDGYQPQHF. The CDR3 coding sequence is TGTGCCAGCAGCCGGGACGGGTATCAGCCCCAGCATTTT.

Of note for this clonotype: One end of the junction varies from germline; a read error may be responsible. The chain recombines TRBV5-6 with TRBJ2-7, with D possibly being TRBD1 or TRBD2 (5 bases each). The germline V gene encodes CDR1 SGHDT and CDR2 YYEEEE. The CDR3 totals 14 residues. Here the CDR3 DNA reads TGTGCCAGCGGCTTGGGGGACGCCGGATCCGAGCAGTACTTC. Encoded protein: CASGLGDAGSEQYF. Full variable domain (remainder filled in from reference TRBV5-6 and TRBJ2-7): DAGVTQSPTHLIKTRGQQVTLRCSPKSGHDTVSWYQQALGQGPQFIFQYYEEEERQRGNFPDRFSGHQFPNYSSELNVNALLLGDSALYLCASGLGDAGSEQYFGPGTRLTVT.

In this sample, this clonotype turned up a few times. The CDR3 DNA sequence: TGTGCCAGCAGCGCATTCATGGGAACCGACGTCGAGCAGTACTTC. Translating it yields CASSAFMGTDVEQYF. The chain combines TRBV5-6 with TRBJ2-7; D remains ambiguous. Germline-derived CDR1 and CDR2 are SGHDT and YYEEEE. Trimming removed 4 bases at V and 6 bases at J, with 20 bases between. The CDR3 totals 15 residues.

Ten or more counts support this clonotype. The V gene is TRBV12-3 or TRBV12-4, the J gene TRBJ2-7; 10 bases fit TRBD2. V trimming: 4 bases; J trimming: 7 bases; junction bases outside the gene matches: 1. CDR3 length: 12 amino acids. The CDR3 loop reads CASSSTSGEQYF. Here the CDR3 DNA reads TGTGCCAGCAGTTCGACTAGCGGGGAGCAGTACTTC.

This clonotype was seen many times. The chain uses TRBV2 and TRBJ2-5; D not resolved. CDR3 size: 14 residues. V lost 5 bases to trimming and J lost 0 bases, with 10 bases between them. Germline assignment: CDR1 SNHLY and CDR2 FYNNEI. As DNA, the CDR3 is TGTGCCAGCAGTATTAAGGAGTACCAAGAGACCCAGTACTTC. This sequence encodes CASSIKEYQETQYF.

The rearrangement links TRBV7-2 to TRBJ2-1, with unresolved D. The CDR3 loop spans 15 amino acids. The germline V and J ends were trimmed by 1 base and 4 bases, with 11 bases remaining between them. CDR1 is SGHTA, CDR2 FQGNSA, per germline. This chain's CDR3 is CASSLDMYYYNEQFF. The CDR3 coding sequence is TGTGCCAGCAGCTTAGATATGTATTATTACAATGAGCAGTTCTTC.

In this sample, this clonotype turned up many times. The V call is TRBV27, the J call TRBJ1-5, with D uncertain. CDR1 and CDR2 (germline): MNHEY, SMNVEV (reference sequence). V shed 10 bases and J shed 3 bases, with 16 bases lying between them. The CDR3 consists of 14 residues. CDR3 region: CATATRPYNQPQHF. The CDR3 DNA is TGTGCCACCGCGACAAGGCCATACAATCAGCCCCAGCATTTT.

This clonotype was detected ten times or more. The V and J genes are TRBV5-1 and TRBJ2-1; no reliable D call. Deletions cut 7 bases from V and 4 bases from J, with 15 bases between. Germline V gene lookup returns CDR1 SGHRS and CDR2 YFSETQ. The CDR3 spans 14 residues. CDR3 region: CASLSPGRYNEQFF. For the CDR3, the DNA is TGCGCCAGCCTATCTCCGGGCCGGTACAATGAGCAGTTCTTC.

CDR3 sequence: CASSRDREFFGYTF. The DNA for the CDR3 is TGTGCCAGTAGTCGGGACAGGGAGTTTTTCGGCTACACCTTC. The chain joins TRBV19 to TRBJ1-2; 9 bases align to TRBD1. CDR3 length: 14 amino acids. The germline CDR1 and CDR2 sequences are LNHDA and SQIVND (reference sequence). V lost 5 bases to trimming and J lost 8 bases; unmatched junction nucleotides: 9.

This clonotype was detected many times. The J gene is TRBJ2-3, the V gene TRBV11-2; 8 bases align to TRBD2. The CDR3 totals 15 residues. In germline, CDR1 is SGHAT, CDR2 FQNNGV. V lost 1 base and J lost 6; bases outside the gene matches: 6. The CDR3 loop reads CASSLVRGGIDTQYF. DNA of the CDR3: TGTGCCAGCAGCTTAGTCCGGGGGGGCATCGATACGCAGTATTTT.

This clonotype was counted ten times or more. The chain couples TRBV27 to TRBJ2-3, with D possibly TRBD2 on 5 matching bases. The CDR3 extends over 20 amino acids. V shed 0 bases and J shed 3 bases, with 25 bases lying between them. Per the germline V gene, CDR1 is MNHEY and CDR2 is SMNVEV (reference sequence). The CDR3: CASSLSPPLLVIGLTDTQYF. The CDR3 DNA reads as TGTGCCAGCAGTTTATCCCCCCCACTCCTAGTCATAGGACTTACAGATACGCAGTATTTT.

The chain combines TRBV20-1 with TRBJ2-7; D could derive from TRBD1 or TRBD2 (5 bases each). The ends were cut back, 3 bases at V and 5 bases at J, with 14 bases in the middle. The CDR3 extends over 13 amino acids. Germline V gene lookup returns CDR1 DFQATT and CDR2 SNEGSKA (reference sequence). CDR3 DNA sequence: TGCAGTGCTAGGACAGCCGGGGTGAACGAGCAGTACTTC. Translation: CSARTAGVNEQYF.

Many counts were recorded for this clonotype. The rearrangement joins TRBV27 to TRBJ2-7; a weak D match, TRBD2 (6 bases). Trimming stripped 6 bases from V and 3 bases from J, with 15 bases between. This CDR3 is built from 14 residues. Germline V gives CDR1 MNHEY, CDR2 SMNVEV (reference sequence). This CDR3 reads CASRTLARDYEQYF. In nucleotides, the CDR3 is TGTGCCAGCAGAACTCTAGCGAGAGACTACGAGCAGTACTTC.

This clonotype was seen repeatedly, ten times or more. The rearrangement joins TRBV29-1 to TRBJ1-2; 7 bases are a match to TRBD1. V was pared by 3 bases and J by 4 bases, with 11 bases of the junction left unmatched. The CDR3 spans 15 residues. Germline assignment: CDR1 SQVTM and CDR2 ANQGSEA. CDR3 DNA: TGCAGCGTTGAGCAAACAGGGGATGGTAGCTATGGCTACACCTTC. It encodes CSVEQTGDGSYGYTF.

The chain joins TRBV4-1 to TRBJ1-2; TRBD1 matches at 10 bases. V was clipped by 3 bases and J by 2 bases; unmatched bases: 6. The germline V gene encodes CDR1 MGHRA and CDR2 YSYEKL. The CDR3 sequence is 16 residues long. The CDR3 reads CASSHTAGQGNYGYTF. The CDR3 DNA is TGCGCCAGCAGCCACACCGCGGGACAGGGGAACTATGGCTACACCTTC.

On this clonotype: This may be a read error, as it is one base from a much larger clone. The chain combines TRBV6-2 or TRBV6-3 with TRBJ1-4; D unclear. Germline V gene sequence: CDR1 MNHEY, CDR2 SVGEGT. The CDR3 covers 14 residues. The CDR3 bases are TGTGCCAGCAGTTTACTTCAGTCTAATGAAAAACTGCTTTTT. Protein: CASSLLQSNEKLLF.

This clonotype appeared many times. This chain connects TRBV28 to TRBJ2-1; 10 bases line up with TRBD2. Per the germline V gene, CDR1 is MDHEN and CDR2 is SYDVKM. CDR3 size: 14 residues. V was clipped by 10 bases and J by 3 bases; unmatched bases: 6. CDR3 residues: CATATSGFYNEQFF. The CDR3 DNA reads TGTGCCACGGCGACTAGCGGGTTCTACAATGAGCAGTTCTTC.

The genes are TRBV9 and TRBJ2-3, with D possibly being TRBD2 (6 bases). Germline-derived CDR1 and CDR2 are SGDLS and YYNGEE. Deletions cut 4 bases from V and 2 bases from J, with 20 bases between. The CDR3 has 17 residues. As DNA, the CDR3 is TGTGCCAGCAGCCCCCGGGGGAGTTCCCGGGCCACAGATACGCAGTATTTT. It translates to CASSPRGSSRATDTQYF.

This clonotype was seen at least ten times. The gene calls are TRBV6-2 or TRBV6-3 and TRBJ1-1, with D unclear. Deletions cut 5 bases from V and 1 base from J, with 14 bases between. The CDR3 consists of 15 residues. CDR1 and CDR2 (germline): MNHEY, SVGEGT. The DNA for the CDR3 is TGTGCCAGCAGTCTGGATCGCCAGCGGAACACTGAAGCTTTCTTT. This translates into CASSLDRQRNTEAFF.

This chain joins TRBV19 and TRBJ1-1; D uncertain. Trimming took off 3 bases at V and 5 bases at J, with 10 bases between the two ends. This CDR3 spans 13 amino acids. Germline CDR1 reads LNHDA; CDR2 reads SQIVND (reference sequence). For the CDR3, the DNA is TGTGCCAGTAGTATCGAGGGATGGACTGAAGCTTTCTTT. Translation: CASSIEGWTEAFF.

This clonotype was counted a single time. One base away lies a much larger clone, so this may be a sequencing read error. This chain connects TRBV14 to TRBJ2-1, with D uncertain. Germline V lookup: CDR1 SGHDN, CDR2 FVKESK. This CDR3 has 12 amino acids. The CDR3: CAGSQMGNEQFF. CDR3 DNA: TGTGCCGGCAGCCAAATGGGCAATGAGCAGTTCTTC. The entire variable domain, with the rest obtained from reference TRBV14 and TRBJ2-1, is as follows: EAGVTQFPSHSVIEKGQTVTLRCDPISGHDNLYWYRRVMGKEIKFLLHFVKESKQDESGMPNNRFLAERTGGTYSTLKVQPAELEDSGVYFCAGSQMGNEQFFGPGTRLTVL.

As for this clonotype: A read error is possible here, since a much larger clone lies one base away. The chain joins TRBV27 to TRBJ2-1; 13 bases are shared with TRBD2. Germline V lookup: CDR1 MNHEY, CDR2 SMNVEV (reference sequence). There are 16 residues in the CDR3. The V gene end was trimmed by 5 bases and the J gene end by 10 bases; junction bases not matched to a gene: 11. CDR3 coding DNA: TGTGCCAGCAGTGACAAACTAGCGGGAGGGCATAGCGAGCAGTTCTTC. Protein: CASSDKLAGGHSEQFF.